This T cell receptor beta chain was documented in a study of blood T cell repertoires in COVID-19. Whole-study context: Samples of COVID-19 (acute and convalescent) were obtained from the United States, Italy and Spain. PBMCs, B-cell-depleted T cells, or T cells were the source of the cDNA or gDNA that made up the material.

Measured with immunoSEQ multiplex PCR; TCRdb has only the in-frame clones, and not every one. The sample contains over 120,000 clones, around 80% of which appear only once. The sequenced sample consisted of peripheral blood. The sequence was obtained from a man in his 60s with active or convalescent COVID-19.

The CDR3 bases are TGTGCCAGCAGCTTACGAGGGGGCGTATCCTACAATGAGCAGTTCTTC. Its protein is CASSLRGGVSYNEQFF. J is TRBJ2-1 and V is TRBV7-8, with TRBD1 matching 7 bases. Trimming removed 2 bases from V and 1 base from J; junction bases left unmatched: 5. This CDR3 comprises 16 residues. Germline V gene lookup returns CDR1 SGHVS and CDR2 FQNEAQ.